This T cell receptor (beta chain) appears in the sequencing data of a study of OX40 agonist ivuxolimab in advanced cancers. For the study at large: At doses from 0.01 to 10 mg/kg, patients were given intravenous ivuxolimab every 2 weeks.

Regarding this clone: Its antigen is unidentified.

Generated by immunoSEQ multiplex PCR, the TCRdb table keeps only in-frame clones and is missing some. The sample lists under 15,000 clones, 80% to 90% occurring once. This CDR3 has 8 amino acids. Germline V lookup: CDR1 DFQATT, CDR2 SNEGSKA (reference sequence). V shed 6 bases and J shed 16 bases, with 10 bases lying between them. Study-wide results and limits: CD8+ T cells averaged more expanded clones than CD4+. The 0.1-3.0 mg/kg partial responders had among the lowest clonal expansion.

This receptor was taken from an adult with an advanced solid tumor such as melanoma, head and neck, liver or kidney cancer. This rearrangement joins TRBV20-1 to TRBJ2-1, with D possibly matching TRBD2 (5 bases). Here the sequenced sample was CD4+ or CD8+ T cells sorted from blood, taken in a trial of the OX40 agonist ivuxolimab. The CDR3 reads CSASGLFF. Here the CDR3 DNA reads TGCAGTGCGTCCGGACTTTTCTTC.